Following are 8 T cell receptor beta chains from one sample sequenced in a study of neurological immune-mediated disorders. TCRdb redid the calling of the 5' RACE reads with MiXCR, one entry per CDR3 protein. The sample holds some 38,000 distinct CDR3 sequences; 13% to 15% are singletons and the top ten take around 27%. What was sequenced was PBMCs. Every receptor here comes from a woman aged 45-60 years with HTLV-1-associated myelopathy (HAM/TSP).

This clonotype came up many times. The rearrangement links TRBV14 to TRBJ1-6, with D perhaps TRBD1 (5 bases). The CDR3 is made up of 14 amino acids. Germline lookup yields CDR1 SGHDN and CDR2 FVKESK. The V end lost 0 bases, the J end lost 7 bases, and 7 bases lay between the germline ends. CDR3 sequence reads: CASSQETDNSPLHF. In nucleotides, the CDR3 is TGTGCCAGCAGCCAAGAGACAGACAATTCACCCCTCCACTTT. Drawing the rest from reference TRBV14 and TRBJ1-6, the complete variable domain is EAGVTQFPSHSVIEKGQTVTLRCDPISGHDNLYWYRRVMGKEIKFLLHFVKESKQDESGMPNNRFLAERTGGTYSTLKVQPAELEDSGVYFCASSQETDNSPLHFGNGTRLTVT.

The table lists this clonotype with many counts. V is TRBV5-1 and J is TRBJ2-6, with no clear D. V lost 0 bases and J lost 0, with 10 bases in between. The CDR3 sequence is 17 residues long. Germline-derived CDR1 and CDR2 are SGHRS and YFSETQ. DNA for the CDR3: TGCGCCAGCAGCTTGGAGGGTCGGGTCTCTGGGGCCAACGTCCTGACTTTC. Translating it yields CASSLEGRVSGANVLTF.

This clonotype is labeled as medium-sized. V is TRBV20-1 and J is TRBJ1-5, with D possibly matching TRBD1 (6 bases). Between the trimmed V and J ends, which lost 6 bases and 2 bases, there was a span of 23 bases. The length of the CDR3 is 17 residues. Germline values: CDR1 DFQATT, CDR2 SNEGSKA (reference sequence). The CDR3 protein is CSATTPPDRTGNQPQHF. In DNA, the CDR3 is TGCAGTGCAACGACCCCCCCCGACAGGACTGGCAATCAGCCCCAGCATTTT.

The table lists this clonotype with many counts. The V gene is TRBV20-1, the J gene TRBJ2-1; 8 nucleotides align to TRBD1. CDR1 is DFQATT and CDR2 is SNEGSKA in the germline V gene (reference sequence). V trimming: 0 bases; J trimming: 3 bases; junction bases outside the gene matches: 7. CDR3 size: 16 residues. CDR3 protein: CSARDPRQGIYNEQFF. The DNA of the CDR3 is TGCAGTGCTAGAGATCCGAGACAGGGGATCTACAATGAGCAGTTCTTC.

The V gene is TRBV6-6, the J gene TRBJ1-2, with D unresolved. This CDR3 is 15 amino acids long. Germline loops: CDR1 MNHNY, CDR2 SVGAGI (reference sequence). V lost 3 bases, J lost 3 bases, and 14 bases lay in between. The DNA of the CDR3 is TGTGCCAGCAGTTATGACCACAGAACTCACTATGGCTACACCTTC. Translated, it gives CASSYDHRTHYGYTF.

This clonotype was found many times. This chain connects TRBV5-1 to TRBJ2-4; weak D call: TRBD2 (6 bases). Trimming left V 4 bases short and J 1 base short, with 18 bases between. Germline CDR1 reads SGHRS; CDR2 reads YFSETQ. This CDR3 has 17 amino acids. CDR3 coding DNA: TGCGCCAGCAGCCCAGGCGGAGGGTCGGGGGCCAAAAACATTCAGTACTTC. It specifies CASSPGGGSGAKNIQYF.

Ten or more counts support this clonotype. V is TRBV6-2 or TRBV6-3 and J is TRBJ2-5, with 7 bases aligning to TRBD2. The V segment lost 6 bases and the J segment 1 base; nucleotides outside the gene matches: 2. Germline V gene lookup returns CDR1 MNHEY and CDR2 SVGEGT. This CDR3 has 13 residues. CDR3 nucleotide sequence: TGTGCCAGCAGGGGGACTACCCAAGAGACCCAGTACTTC. Translation: CASRGTTQETQYF.

This clonotype was observed a handful of times. J is TRBJ2-1 and V is TRBV19; 9 nucleotides line up with TRBD1. Germline lookup yields CDR1 LNHDA and CDR2 SQIVND (reference sequence). The junction had 12 bases not matched to a gene; V was cut back by 7 bases and J by 8 bases. This CDR3 comprises 15 residues. In DNA, the CDR3 is TGTGCCAGTAACCCACAGGGGGCGTCGTCGTATGAGCAGTTCTTC. It codes for CASNPQGASSYEQFF.